This T cell receptor beta chain was retrieved from a study of shared clonotypes between healthy human individuals. Study in general: Aged between 18 and 49, the donors were a couple of women and a few men.

With CCR7-negative CD45RA+ TemRA cells, CD45RO+ cells were combined in CD8 memory. Genomic DNA belonging to each subset was distributed in equal measure over several immunoSEQ plates. Method: immunoSEQ multiplex PCR; TCRdb's copy keeps in-frame clones and lacks some. In the table there are 400,000 or so clones, just over 95% of which are singletons. This CDR3 contains 15 residues. CDR1 is SGDLS, CDR2 YYNGEE, per germline. V was clipped by 0 bases and J by 0 bases, with 6 bases between them. Specimen: memory CD8+ T cells sorted from blood. The subset is: CD45RO+ cells pooled with CCR7-negative TemRA cells. The chain joins TRBV9 to TRBJ1-4, with D unresolved. The TCR comes from a man aged 25 to 40 in good health. This CDR3 reads CASSVDRATNEKLFF. For the CDR3, the DNA is TGTGCCAGCAGCGTAGATAGGGCAACTAATGAAAAACTGTTTTTT. Supplemented by reference TRBV9 and TRBJ1-4, the full variable domain reads DSGVTQTPKHLITATGQRVTLRCSPRSGDLSVYWYQQSLDQGLQFLIQYYNGEERAKGNILERFSAQQFPDLHSELNLSSLELGDSALYFCASSVDRATNEKLFFGSGTQLSVL.